The sequence of this TCR beta chain was determined in a study of blood T cell repertoires in COVID-19. Study background: Collection of acute and convalescent COVID-19 samples took place in the United States, Italy and Spain. In each case, the material was cDNA or gDNA derived from T cells, B-cell-depleted T cells, or PBMCs.

Trimming pared 5 bases from V and 8 bases from J, leaving 10 bases between. The germline V gene has CDR1 SEHNR and CDR2 FQNEAQ (reference sequence). This CDR3 contains 12 residues. This clone was found a few times. Method: immunoSEQ multiplex PCR; TCRdb's copy keeps in-frame clones and lacks some. The profile shows about 100,000 clones, around nine tenths of them singletons. The chain combines TRBV7-9 with TRBJ1-3; D is undetermined. The material sequenced was peripheral blood. This TCR was sampled from a human donor in a cohort sampled during active COVID-19. As DNA, the CDR3 is TGTGCCAGCAGCGAAACTAGGGACACCATATATTTT. It encodes CASSETRDTIYF.